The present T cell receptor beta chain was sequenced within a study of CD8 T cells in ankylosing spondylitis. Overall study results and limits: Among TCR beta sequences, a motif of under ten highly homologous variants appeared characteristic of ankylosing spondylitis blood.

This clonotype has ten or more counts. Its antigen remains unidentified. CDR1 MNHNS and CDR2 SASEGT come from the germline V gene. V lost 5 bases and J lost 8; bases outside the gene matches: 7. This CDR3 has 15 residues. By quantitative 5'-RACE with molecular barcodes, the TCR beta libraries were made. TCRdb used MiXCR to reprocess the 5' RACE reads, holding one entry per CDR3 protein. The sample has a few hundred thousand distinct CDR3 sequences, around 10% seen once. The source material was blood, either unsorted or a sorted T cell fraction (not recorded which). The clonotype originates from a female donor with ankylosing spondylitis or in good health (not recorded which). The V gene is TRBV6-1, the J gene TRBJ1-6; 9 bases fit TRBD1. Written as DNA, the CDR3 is TGTGCCAGCAGTCCCGGGACAGGGAGGCATTCACCCCTCCACTTT. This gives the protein CASSPGTGRHSPLHF.